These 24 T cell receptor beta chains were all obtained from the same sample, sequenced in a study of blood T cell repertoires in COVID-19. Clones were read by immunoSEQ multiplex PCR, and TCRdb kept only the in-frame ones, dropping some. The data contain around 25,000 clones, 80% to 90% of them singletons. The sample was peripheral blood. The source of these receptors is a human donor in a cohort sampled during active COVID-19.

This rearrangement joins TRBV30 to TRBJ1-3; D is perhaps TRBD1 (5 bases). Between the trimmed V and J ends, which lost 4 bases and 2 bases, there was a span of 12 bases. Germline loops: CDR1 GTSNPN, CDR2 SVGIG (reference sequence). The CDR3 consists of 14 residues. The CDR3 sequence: CAWTRGLTGNTIYF. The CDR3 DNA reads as TGTGCCTGGACCCGGGGACTTACTGGAAACACCATATATTTT. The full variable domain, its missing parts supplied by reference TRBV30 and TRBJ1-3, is SQTIHQWPATLVQPVGSPLSLECTVEGTSNPNLYWYRQAAGRGLQLLFYSVGIGQISSEVPQNLSASRPQDRQFILSSKKLLLSDSGFYLCAWTRGLTGNTIYFGEGSWLTVV.

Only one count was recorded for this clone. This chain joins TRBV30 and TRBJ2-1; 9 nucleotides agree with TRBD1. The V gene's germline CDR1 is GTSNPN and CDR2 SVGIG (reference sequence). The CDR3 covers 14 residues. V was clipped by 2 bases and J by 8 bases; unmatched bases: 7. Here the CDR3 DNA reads TGTGCCTGGAGTCACGGGGGACAGGGTCATGAGCAGTTCTTC. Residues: CAWSHGGQGHEQFF.

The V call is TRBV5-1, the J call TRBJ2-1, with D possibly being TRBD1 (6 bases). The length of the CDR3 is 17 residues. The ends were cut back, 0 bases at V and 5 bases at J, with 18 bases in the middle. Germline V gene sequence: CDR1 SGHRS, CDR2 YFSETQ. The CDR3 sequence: CASSLGDIRGTNNEQFF. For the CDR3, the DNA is TGCGCCAGCAGCTTGGGAGATATCAGGGGAACGAACAATGAGCAGTTCTTC. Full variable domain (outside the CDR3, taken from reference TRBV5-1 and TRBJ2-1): KAGVTQTPRYLIKTRGQQVTLSCSPISGHRSVSWYQQTPGQGLQFLFEYFSETQRNKGNFPGRFSGRQFSNSRSEMNVSTLELGDSALYLCASSLGDIRGTNNEQFFGPGTRLTVL.

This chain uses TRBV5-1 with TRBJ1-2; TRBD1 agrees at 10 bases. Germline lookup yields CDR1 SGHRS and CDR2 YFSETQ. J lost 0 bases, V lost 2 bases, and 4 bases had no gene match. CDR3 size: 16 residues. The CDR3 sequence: CASSFMGQGSNYGYTF. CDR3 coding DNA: TGCGCCAGCAGCTTTATGGGACAGGGGTCTAACTATGGCTACACCTTC. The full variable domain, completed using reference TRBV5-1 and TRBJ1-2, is KAGVTQTPRYLIKTRGQQVTLSCSPISGHRSVSWYQQTPGQGLQFLFEYFSETQRNKGNFPGRFSGRQFSNSRSEMNVSTLELGDSALYLCASSFMGQGSNYGYTFGSGTRLTVV.

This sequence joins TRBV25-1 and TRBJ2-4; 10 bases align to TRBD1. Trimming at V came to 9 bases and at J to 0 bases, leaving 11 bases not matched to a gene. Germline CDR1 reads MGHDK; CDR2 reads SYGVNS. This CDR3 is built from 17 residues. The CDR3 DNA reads TGTGCCAGTAAGGGACAGGGGTGCAAAATAGCCAAAAACATTCAGTACTTC. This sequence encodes CASKGQGCKIAKNIQYF.

The CDR3 loop is CASRTGSGANVLTF. The CDR3 DNA is TGTGCCAGCAGGACAGGGTCTGGGGCCAACGTCCTGACTTTC. The V gene is TRBV2, the J gene TRBJ2-6; 7 bases map to TRBD1. Trimming removed 6 bases from V and 1 base from J; junction bases left unmatched: 0. The CDR3 runs 14 residues. CDR1 SNHLY and CDR2 FYNNEI come from the germline V gene.

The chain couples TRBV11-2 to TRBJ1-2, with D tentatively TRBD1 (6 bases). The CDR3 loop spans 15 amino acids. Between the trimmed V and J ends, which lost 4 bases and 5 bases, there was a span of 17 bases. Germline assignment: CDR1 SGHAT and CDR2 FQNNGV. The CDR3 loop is CASSSSRGGRYGYTF. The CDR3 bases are TGTGCCAGCAGCTCCAGTCGAGGGGGTAGATATGGCTACACCTTC.

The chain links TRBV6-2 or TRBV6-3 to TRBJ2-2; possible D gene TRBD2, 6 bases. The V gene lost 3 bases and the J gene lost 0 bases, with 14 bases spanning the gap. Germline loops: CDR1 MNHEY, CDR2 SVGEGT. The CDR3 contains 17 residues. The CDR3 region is CASSYMVGGANTGELFF. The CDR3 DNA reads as TGTGCCAGCAGTTATATGGTGGGGGGAGCGAACACCGGGGAGCTGTTTTTT.

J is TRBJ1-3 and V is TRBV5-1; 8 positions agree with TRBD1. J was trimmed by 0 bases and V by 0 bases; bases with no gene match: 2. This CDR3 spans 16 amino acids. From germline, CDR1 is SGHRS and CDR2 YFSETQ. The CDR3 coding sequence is TGCGCCAGCAGCTTGGTTCAGGGGGCCTCTGGAAACACCATATATTTT. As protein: CASSLVQGASGNTIYF.

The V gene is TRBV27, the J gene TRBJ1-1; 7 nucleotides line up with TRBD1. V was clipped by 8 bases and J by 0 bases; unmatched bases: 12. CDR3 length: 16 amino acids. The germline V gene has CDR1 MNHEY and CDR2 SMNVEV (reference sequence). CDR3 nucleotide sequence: TGTGCCAGCTACCGTAAACAGGGGAACATGAACACTGAAGCTTTCTTT. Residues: CASYRKQGNMNTEAFF.

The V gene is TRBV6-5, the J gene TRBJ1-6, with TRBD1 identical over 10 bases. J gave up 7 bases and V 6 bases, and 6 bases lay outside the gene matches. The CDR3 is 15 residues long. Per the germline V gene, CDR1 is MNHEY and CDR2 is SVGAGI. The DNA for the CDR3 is TGTGCCAGCAGCCTCGGGGGACAGGGGAATTCACCCCTCCACTTT. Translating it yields CASSLGGQGNSPLHF.

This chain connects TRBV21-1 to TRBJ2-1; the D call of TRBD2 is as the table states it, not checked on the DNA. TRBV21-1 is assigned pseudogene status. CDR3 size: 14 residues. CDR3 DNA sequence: TGTGCCAGTGGGACTAGCGGGAAGATAAATGAGCAGTTCTTC. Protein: CASGTSGKINEQFF.

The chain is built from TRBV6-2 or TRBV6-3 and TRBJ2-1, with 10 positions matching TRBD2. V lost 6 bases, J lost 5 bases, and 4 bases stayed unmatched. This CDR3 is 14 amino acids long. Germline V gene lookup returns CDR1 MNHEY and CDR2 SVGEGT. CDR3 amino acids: CASSPTSGNNEQFF. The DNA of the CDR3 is TGTGCCAGCAGCCCCACTAGCGGGAACAATGAGCAGTTCTTC.

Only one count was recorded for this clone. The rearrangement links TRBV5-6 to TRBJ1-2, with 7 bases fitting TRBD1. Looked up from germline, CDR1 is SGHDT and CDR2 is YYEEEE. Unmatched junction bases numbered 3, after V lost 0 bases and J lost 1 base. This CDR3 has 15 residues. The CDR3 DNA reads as TGTGCCAGCAGCTTGGCCGGGACAGTTAACTATGGCTACACCTTC. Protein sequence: CASSLAGTVNYGYTF.

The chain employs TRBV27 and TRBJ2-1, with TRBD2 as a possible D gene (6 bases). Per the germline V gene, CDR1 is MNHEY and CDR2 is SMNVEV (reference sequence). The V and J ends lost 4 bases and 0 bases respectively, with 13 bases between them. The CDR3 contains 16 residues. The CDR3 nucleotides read TGTGCCAGCAGTTCGAAGCGGGCCCACTCCTACAATGAGCAGTTCTTC. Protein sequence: CASSSKRAHSYNEQFF.

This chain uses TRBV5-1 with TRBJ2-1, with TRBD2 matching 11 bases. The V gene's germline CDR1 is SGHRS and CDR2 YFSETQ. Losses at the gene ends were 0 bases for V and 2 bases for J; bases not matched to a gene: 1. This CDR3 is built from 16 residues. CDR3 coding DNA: TGCGCCAGCAGCTTGGTACTAGCGGGAGCCTACAATGAGCAGTTCTTC. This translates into CASSLVLAGAYNEQFF. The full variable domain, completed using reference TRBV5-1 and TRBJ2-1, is KAGVTQTPRYLIKTRGQQVTLSCSPISGHRSVSWYQQTPGQGLQFLFEYFSETQRNKGNFPGRFSGRQFSNSRSEMNVSTLELGDSALYLCASSLVLAGAYNEQFFGPGTRLTVL.

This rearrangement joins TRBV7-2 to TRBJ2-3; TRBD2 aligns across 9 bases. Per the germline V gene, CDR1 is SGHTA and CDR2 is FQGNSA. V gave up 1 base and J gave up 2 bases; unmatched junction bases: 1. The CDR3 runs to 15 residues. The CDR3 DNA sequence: TGTGCCAGCAGCTTAGGACTAGCGGTCACAGATACGCAGTATTTT. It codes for CASSLGLAVTDTQYF. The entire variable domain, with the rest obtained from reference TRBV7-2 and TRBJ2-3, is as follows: GAGVSQSPSNKVTEKGKDVELRCDPISGHTALYWYRQSLGQGLEFLIYFQGNSAPDKSGLPSDRFSAERTGGSVSTLTIQRTQQEDSAVYLCASSLGLAVTDTQYFGPGTRLTVL.

CDR3 in DNA: TGTGCCAGCAGCTTGGCGTCTAATTCACCCCTCCACTTT. This codes for CASSLASNSPLHF. The chain has TRBV5-5 and TRBJ1-6; D unresolved. The germline gives CDR1 SGHKS, CDR2 YYEKEE (reference sequence). CDR3 length: 13 residues. The V gene lost 0 bases and the J gene lost 6 bases, with 4 bases spanning the gap.

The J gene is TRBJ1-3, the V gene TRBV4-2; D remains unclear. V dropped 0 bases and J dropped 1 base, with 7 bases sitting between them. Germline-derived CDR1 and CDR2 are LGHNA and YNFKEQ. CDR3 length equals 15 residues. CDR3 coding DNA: TGTGCCAGCAGCCAAGACGGTTGGTCTGGAAACACCATATATTTT. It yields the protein CASSQDGWSGNTIYF.

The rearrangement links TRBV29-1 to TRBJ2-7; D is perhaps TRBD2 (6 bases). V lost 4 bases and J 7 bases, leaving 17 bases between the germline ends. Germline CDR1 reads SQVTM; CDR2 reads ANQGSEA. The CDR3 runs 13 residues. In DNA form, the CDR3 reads TGCAGCGTTGGAACCCCTGTGGGAGGTGAGCAGTACTTC. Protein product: CSVGTPVGGEQYF.

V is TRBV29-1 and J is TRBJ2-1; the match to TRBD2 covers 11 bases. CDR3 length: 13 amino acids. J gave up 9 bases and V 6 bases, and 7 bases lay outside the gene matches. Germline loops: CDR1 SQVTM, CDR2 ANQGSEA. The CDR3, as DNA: TGCAGCGTCGAACAACTAGCGGGAGTTGAGCAGTTCTTC. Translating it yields CSVEQLAGVEQFF.

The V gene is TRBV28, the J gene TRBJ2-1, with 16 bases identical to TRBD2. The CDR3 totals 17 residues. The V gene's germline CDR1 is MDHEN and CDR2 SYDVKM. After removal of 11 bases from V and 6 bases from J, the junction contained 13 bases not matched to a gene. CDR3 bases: TGTGCCGTGGGGGGGACTAGCGGGAGGGATCGGCGCAATGAGCAGTTCTTC. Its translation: CAVGGTSGRDRRNEQFF. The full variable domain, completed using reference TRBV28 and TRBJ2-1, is DVKVTQSSRYLVKRTGEKVFLECVQDMDHENMFWYRQDPGLGLRLIYFSYDVKMKEKGDIPEGYSVSREKKERFSLILESASTNQTSMYLCAVGGTSGRDRRNEQFFGPGTRLTVL.

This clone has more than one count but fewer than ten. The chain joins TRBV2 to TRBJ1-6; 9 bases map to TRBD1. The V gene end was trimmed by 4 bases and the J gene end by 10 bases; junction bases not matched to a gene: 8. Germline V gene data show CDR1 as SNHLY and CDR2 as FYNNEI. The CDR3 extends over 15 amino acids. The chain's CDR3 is CASSGRGQGGSPLHF. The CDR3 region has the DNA TGTGCCAGCAGTGGCCGGGGACAGGGTGGATCACCCCTCCACTTT.

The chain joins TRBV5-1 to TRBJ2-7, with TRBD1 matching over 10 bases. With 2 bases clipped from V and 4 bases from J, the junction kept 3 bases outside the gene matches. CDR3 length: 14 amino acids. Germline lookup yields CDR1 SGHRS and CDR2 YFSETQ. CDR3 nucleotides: TGCGCCAGCAGCTTCGGGACAGGGGTGTACGAGCAGTACTTC. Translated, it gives CASSFGTGVYEQYF.